The 4 T cell receptor beta chains given below trace back to one sample, sequenced in a study of monozygotic twins with inflammatory bowel disease. TCRdb reprocessed the 5' RACE reads and reports one entry per CDR3 protein, with no DNA. The sample's table shows over 130,000 distinct CDR3 sequences. The source material was blood. These TCRs come from a human donor with ulcerative colitis or Crohn's disease, or a healthy co-twin of an affected twin (not recorded which).

The chain has TRBV27 and TRBJ2-1; TCRdb's D gene call, TRBD2, goes unchecked for lack of DNA. The CDR3 extends over 15 amino acids. Looked up from germline, CDR1 is MNHEY and CDR2 is SMNVEV (reference sequence). The CDR3 reads CASSSLAGWFNEQFF.

This chain connects TRBV20-1 to TRBJ1-2; TCRdb gives TRBD1 as the D gene, but with no DNA this cannot be confirmed. The CDR3 is made up of 16 amino acids. Germline V gene data show CDR1 as DFQATT and CDR2 as SNEGSKA (reference sequence). The CDR3 here is CSARPSWTGGTYGYTF.

The chain carries TRBV6-2 or TRBV6-3 and TRBJ1-1. The CDR3 consists of 12 residues. Germline V lookup: CDR1 MNHEY, CDR2 SVGEGT. The CDR3 sequence: CASSYNLIEAFF.

The chain joins TRBV4-3 to TRBJ2-3. This CDR3 contains 13 residues. Germline V CDR1 and CDR2: LGHNA, YSLEER. CDR3: CASSQQGTDTQYF.